A single sample is the source of the 6 T cell receptor beta chains below, sequenced in a study of blood T cell repertoires in COVID-19 (dated by TCRdb to 2018 to 2020). Preparation of the library involved the immunoSEQ multiplex PCR assay. TCRdb obtained this table from immuneACCESS and retained in-frame rearrangements with V and J assigned. These tables miss some clones; where compared with another copy, unresolved V genes account for less than half of the shortfall, and the remainder is unexplained. Across this sample there are roughly 220,000 clones, with around 80% seen only once. The ten largest make up 5.5% to 7% of the sample. The sequenced sample consisted of peripheral blood. The origin of the receptors is a woman in her seventies with acute or convalescent COVID-19.

The genes are TRBV30 and TRBJ1-2; the D gene is possibly TRBD1 (5 bases). The CDR3 covers 13 residues. CDR1 is GTSNPN and CDR2 is SVGIG in the germline V gene (reference sequence). Trimming took off 0 bases at V and 6 bases at J, with 11 bases between the two ends. The CDR3: CAWSVARENGYTF. CDR3 DNA sequence: TGTGCCTGGAGTGTAGCCAGGGAAAATGGCTACACCTTC.

V usage is TRBV19 and J usage is TRBJ2-5; 7 bases align to TRBD1. The V gene's germline CDR1 is LNHDA and CDR2 SQIVND (reference sequence). Losses at the gene ends were 1 base for V and 2 bases for J; bases not matched to a gene: 7. CDR3 length equals 16 residues. In nucleotides, the CDR3 is TGTGCCAGTAGTATAGTGGGAGCAGGGGGACAAGAGACCCAGTACTTC. It yields the protein CASSIVGAGGQETQYF.

The V gene is TRBV5-4, the J gene TRBJ2-2; tentatively, D is TRBD2 (5 bases). Germline lookup yields CDR1 SGHNT and CDR2 YYREEE (reference sequence). Deletions cut 1 base from V and 0 bases from J, with 10 bases between. The CDR3 spans 16 residues. Written as DNA, the CDR3 is TGTGCCAGCAGCTTGCAGCGGCATTCGAACACCGGGGAGCTGTTTTTT. This encodes CASSLQRHSNTGELFF.

J is TRBJ1-6 and V is TRBV14; possibly TRBD1 for D (6 bases). Germline-derived CDR1 and CDR2 are SGHDN and FVKESK. The length of the CDR3 is 15 residues. The V gene lost 5 bases and the J gene lost 5 bases, with 13 bases spanning the gap. The CDR3 loop reads CASSYLGQDNSPLHF. CDR3 nucleotides: TGTGCCAGCAGCTACTTGGGACAAGATAATTCACCCCTCCACTTT.

The rearrangement uses TRBV7-2 and TRBJ1-6, with a tentative D call TRBD1 (6 bases). Germline CDR1 SGHTA, CDR2 FQGNSA. The CDR3 length is 16 residues. Trimming shortened V by 2 bases and J by 2 bases, and 10 bases separated the two germline ends. The CDR3 loop reads CASSLTGSTYNSPLHF. The CDR3 coding sequence is TGTGCCAGCAGCTTAACAGGGAGCACCTATAATTCACCCCTCCACTTT.

CDR3 amino acids: CASSQISGVVSQYF. CDR3 coding DNA: TGTGCCAGCAGCCAGATTAGCGGGGTTGTAAGCCAGTACTTC. The chain carries TRBV28 and TRBJ2-7, with 8 nucleotides matching TRBD2. Trimming cost V 6 bases and J 10 bases; bases outside gene matches: 14. Germline V gives CDR1 MDHEN, CDR2 SYDVKM. The CDR3 has 14 residues.